This T cell receptor (beta chain) emerged from a study of blood T cell repertoires in COVID-19. Germline CDR1 and CDR2: MNHEY and SMNVEV (reference sequence). The CDR3 runs to 13 residues. V gave up 9 bases and J gave up 0 bases, with 12 bases separating them. Sequencing was performed with immunoSEQ multiplex PCR; in TCRdb, only in-frame clones are kept and a portion is missing. The sample holds some 170,000 clones, approximately 82% seen once. Sequenced material: PBMCs or T cells enriched from blood (not recorded which). The chain combines TRBV27 with TRBJ2-7; D call uncertain. The receptor's source is a man in his fifties or sixties who had recovered from COVID-19. The CDR3 here is CARRERHSYEQYF. The CDR3 nucleotides read TGTGCCAGGAGAGAGAGGCACTCCTACGAGCAGTACTTC.